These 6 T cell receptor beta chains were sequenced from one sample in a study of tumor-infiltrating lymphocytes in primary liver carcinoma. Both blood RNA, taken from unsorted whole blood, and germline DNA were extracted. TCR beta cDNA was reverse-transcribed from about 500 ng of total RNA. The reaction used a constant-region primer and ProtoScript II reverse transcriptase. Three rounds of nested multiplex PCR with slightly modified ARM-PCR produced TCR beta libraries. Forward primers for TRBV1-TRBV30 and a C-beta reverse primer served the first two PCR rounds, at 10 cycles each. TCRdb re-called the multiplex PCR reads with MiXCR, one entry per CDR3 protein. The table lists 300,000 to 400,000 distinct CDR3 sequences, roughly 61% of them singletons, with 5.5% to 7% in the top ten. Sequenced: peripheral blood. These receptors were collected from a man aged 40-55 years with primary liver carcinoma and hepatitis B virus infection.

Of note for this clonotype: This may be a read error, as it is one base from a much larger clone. The CDR3 DNA sequence: TGTGCCAGCAGTTCAATACGCATGGGCGCTGAAGCTTTCTTT. This sequence encodes CASSSIRMGAEAFF. This chain joins TRBV12-3 or TRBV12-4 and TRBJ1-1; D gene uncertain. Trimming pared 4 bases from V and 6 bases from J, leaving 15 bases between. This CDR3 has 14 residues.

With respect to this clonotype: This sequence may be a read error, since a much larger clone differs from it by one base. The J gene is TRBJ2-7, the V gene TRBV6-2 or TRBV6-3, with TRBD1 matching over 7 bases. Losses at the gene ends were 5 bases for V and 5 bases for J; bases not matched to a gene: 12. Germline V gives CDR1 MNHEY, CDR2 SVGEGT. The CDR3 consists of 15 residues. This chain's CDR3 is CASSNPRQGTHEQYF. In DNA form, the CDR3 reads TGTGCCAGCAGTAACCCCCGACAGGGTACACACGAGCAGTACTTC.

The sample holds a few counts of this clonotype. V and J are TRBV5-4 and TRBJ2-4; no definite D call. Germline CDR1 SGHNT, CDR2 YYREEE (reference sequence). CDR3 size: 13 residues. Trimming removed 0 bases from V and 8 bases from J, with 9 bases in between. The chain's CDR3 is CASSLESRDIQYF. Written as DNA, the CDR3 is TGTGCCAGCAGCTTGGAGAGTCGGGACATTCAGTACTTC.

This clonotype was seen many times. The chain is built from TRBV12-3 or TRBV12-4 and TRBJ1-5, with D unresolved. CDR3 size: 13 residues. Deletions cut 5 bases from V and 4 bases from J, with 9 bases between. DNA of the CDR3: TGTGCCAGCAGTCATACAGAAAATCAGCCCCAGCATTTT. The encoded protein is CASSHTENQPQHF.

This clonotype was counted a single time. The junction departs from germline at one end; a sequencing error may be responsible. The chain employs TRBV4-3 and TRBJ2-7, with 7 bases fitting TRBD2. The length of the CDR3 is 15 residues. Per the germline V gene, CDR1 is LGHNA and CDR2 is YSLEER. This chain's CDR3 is CASTQDPSGSYEQYF. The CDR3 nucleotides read TGCGCCAGCACCCAAGATCCTAGCGGATCATACGAGCAGTACTTC.

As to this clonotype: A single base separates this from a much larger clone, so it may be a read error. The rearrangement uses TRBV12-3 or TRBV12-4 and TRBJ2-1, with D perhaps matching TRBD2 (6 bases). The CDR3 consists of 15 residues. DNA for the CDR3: TGTGCCAGCATTTTAGCGTTGGGACTGTACAATGAGCAGTTCTTC. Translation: CASILALGLYNEQFF.